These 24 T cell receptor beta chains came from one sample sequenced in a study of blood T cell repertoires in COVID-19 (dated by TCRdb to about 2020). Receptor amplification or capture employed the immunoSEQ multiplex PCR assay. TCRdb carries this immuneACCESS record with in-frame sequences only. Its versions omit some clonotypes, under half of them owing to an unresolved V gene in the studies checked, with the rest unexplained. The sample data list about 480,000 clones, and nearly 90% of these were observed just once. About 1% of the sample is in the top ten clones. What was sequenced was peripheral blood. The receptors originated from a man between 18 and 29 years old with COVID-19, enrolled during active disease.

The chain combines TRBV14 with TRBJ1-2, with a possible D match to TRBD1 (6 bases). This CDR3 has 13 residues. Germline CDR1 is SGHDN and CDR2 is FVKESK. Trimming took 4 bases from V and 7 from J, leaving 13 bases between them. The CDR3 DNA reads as TGTGCCAGCAGCCTTACAGGGATAGCTGGCTACACCTTC. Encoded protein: CASSLTGIAGYTF. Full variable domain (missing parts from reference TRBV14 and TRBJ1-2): EAGVTQFPSHSVIEKGQTVTLRCDPISGHDNLYWYRRVMGKEIKFLLHFVKESKQDESGMPNNRFLAERTGGTYSTLKVQPAELEDSGVYFCASSLTGIAGYTFGSGTRLTVV.

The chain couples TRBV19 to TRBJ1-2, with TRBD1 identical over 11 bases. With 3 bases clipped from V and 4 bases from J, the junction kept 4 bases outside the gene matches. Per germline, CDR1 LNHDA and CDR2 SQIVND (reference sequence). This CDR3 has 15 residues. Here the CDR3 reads CASSMGQGGAYGYTF. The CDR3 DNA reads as TGTGCCAGTAGTATGGGACAGGGGGGCGCCTATGGCTACACCTTC.

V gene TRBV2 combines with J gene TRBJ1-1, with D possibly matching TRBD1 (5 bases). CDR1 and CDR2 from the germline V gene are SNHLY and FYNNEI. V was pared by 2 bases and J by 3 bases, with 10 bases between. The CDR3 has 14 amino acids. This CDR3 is CASSEWGGDTEAFF. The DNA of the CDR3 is TGTGCCAGCAGTGAATGGGGGGGGGACACTGAAGCTTTCTTT.

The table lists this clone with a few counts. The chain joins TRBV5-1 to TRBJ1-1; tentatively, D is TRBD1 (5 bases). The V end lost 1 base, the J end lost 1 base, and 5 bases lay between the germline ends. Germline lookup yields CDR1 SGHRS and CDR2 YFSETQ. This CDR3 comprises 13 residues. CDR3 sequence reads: CASSLQGNTEAFF. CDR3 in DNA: TGCGCCAGCAGCTTGCAGGGGAACACTGAAGCTTTCTTT.

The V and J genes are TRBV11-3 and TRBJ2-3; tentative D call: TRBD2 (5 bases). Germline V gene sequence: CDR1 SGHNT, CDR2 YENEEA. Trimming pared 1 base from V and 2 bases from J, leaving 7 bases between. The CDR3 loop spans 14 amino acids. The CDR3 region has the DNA TGTGCCAGCAGCTTAGGGAGGACCACAGATACGCAGTATTTT. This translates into CASSLGRTTDTQYF.

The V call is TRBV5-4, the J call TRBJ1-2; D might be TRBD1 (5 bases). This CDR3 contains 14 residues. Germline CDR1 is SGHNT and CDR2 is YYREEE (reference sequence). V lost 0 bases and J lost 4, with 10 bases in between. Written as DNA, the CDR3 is TGTGCCAGCAGCTTGGACAGGCAGGCCTATGGCTACACCTTC. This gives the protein CASSLDRQAYGYTF.

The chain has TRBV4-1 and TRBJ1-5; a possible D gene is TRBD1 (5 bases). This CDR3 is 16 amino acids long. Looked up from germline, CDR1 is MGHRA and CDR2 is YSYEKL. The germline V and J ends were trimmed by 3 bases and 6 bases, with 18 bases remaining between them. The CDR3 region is CASSQGHSGVGQPQHF. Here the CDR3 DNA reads TGCGCCAGCAGCCAGGGTCATTCGGGGGTAGGTCAGCCCCAGCATTTT.

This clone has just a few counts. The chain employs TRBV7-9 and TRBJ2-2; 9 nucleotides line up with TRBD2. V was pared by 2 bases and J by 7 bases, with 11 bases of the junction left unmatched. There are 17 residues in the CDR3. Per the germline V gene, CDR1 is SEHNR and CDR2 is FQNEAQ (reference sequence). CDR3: CASSLWRASGEHGELFF. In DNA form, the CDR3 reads TGTGCCAGCAGCTTATGGCGGGCTAGCGGGGAGCACGGGGAGCTGTTTTTT. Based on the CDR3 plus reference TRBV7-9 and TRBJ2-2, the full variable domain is DTGVSQNPRHKITKRGQNVTFRCDPISEHNRLYWYRQTLGQGPEFLTYFQNEAQLEKSRLLSDRFSAERPKGSFSTLEIQRTEQGDSAMYLCASSLWRASGEHGELFFGEGSRLTVL.

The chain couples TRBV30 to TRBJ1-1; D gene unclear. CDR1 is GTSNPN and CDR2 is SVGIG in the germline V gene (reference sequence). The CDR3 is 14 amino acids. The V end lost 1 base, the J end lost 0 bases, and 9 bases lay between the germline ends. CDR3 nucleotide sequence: TGTGCCTGGAGTGGGGAGTATATGAACACTGAAGCTTTCTTT. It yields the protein CAWSGEYMNTEAFF.

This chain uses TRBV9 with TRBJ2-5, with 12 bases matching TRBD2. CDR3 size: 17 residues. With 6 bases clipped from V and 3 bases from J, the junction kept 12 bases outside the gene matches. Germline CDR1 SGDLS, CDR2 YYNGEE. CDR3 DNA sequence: TGTGCCAGCACCCCAGGAGTGACTAGCGGGAGTGAAGAGACCCAGTACTTC. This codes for CASTPGVTSGSEETQYF.

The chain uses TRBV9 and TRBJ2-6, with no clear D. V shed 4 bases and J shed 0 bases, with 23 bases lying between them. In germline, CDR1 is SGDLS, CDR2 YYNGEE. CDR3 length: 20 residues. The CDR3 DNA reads TGTGCCAGCAGCCCTAAAATTCCCTTGGGCCCCAGCTCTGGGGCCAACGTCCTGACTTTC. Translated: CASSPKIPLGPSSGANVLTF.

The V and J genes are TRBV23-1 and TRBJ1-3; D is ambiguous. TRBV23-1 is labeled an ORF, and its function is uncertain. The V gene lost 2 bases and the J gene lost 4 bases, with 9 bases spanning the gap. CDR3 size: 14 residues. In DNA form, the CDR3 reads TGCGCCAGCAGTCAAGGAGGTGTAGGAAACACCATATATTTT. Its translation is CASSQGGVGNTIYF.

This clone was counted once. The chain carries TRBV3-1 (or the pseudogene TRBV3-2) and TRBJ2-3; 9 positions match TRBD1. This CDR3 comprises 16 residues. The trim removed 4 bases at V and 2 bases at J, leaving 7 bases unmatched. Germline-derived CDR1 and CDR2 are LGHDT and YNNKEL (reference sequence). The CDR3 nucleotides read TGTGCCAGCAGCCCTATGGGACAGGGATCCACAGATACGCAGTATTTT. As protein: CASSPMGQGSTDTQYF.

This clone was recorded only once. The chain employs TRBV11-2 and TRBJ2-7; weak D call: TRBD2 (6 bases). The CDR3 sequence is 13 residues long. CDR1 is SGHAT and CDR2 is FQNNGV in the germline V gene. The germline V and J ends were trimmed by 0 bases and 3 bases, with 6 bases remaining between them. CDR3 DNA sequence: TGTGCCAGCAGCTTAGACGGGGGCTACGAGCAGTACTTC. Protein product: CASSLDGGYEQYF.

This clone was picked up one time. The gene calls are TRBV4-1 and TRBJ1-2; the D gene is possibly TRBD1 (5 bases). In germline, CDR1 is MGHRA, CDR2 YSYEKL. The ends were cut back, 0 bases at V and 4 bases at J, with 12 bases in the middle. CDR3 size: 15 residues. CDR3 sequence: CASSQDSGPTYGYTF. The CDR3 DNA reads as TGCGCCAGCAGCCAAGATTCAGGGCCGACCTATGGCTACACCTTC.

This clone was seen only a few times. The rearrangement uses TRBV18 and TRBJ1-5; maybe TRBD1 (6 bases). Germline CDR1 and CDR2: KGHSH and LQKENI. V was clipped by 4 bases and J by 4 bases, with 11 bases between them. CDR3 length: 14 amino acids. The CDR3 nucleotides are TGTGCCAGCTCACAAGGGACACCTAATCAGCCCCAGCATTTT. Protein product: CASSQGTPNQPQHF.

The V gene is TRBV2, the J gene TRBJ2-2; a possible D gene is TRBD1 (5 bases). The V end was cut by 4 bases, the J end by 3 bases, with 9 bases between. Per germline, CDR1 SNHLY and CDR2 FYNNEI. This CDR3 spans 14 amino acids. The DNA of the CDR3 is TGTGCCAGCAGTGGATTCAGGGACACCGGGGAGCTGTTTTTT. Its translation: CASSGFRDTGELFF.

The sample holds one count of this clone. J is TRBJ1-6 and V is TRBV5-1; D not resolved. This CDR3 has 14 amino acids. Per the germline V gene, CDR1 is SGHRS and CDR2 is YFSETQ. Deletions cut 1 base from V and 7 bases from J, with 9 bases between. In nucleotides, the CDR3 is TGCGCCAGCAGCTTGCAGTTGGAGAATTCACCCCTCCACTTT. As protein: CASSLQLENSPLHF.

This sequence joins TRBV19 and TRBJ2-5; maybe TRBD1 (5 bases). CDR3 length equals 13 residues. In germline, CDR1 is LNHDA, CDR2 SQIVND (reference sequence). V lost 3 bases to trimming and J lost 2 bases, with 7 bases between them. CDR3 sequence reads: CASSMGLQETQYF. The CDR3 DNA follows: TGTGCCAGTAGTATGGGGCTACAAGAGACCCAGTACTTC. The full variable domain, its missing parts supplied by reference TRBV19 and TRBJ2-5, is DGGITQSPKYLFRKEGQNVTLSCEQNLNHDAMYWYRQDPGQGLRLIYYSQIVNDFQKGDIAEGYSVSREKKESFPLTVTSAQKNPTAFYLCASSMGLQETQYFGPGTRLLVL.

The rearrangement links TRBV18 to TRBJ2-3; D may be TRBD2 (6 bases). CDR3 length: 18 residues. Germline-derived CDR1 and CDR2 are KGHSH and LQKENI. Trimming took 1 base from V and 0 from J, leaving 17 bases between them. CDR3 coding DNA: TGTGCCAGCTCACCACAGAGCTTCGCGGGGCCTAGCACAGATACGCAGTATTTT. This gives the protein CASSPQSFAGPSTDTQYF.

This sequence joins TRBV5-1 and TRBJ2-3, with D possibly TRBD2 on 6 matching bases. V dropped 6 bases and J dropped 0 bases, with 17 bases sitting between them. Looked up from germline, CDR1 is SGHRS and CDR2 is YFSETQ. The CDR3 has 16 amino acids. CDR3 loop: CASNNQGGTSTDTQYF. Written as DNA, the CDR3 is TGCGCCAGCAACAACCAGGGTGGGACTAGCACAGATACGCAGTATTTT.

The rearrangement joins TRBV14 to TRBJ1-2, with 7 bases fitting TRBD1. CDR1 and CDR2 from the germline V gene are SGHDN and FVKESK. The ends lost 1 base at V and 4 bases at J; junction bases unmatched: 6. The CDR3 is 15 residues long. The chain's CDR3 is CASSQALTGAYGYTF. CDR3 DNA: TGTGCCAGCAGCCAAGCCCTAACAGGGGCCTATGGCTACACCTTC.

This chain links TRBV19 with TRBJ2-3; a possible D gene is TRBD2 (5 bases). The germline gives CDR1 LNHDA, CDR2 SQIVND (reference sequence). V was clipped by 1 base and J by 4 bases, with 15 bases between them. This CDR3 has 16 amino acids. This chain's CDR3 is CASSIAELGLADTQYF. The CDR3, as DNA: TGTGCCAGTAGTATAGCCGAACTAGGTTTGGCAGATACGCAGTATTTT.

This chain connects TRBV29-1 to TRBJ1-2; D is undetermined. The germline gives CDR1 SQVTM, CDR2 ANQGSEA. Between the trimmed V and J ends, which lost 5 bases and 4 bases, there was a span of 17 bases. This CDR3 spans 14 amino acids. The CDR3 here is CSVPWGRTLYGYTF. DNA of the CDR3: TGCAGCGTTCCCTGGGGTAGGACTCTCTATGGCTACACCTTC.